This is a list of T cell receptor beta chains from one sample in a study of T cell responses to AZD1222 COVID-19 vaccine. Data came from immunoSEQ multiplex PCR; TCRdb stores just in-frame clones and leaves some out. In the table there are approximately 100,000 clones, approximately 90% of which are singletons. The specimen comprised peripheral blood, sampled on day 0 of AZD1222 vaccination. Receptors were obtained from an adult in good health. Each CDR3 is given with its conserved first and last residue. The D gene is left open where the match is weak. Some rows have no size entry. The others give once, few or many, or a class for an expanded clone.

CDR3: CARSSRPPIAGGPRDEQFF; DNA: TGTGCCAGAAGCTCCCGCCCTCCTATAGCGGGAGGGCCCCGGGATGAGCAGTTCTTC; V: TRBV5-3; D: TRBD2; J: TRBJ2-1; size: .
CDR3: CASSVAGWGGADYGYTF; DNA: TGTGCCAGCAGCGTAGCAGGCTGGGGGGGCGCAGACTATGGCTACACCTTC; V: TRBV9; D: .; J: TRBJ1-2; size: .
CDR3: CASSLFENTEAFF; DNA: TGTGCCAGCAGTTTGTTCGAGAACACTGAAGCTTTCTTT; V: TRBV12-3/TRBV12-4; D: .; J: TRBJ1-1; size: .
CDR3: CAWSRDMTEAFF; DNA: TGTGCCTGGAGTCGGGATATGACTGAAGCTTTCTTT; V: TRBV30; D: .; J: TRBJ1-1; size: .
CDR3: CASSENSVETDTQYF; DNA: TGCGCCAGCAGTGAGAACAGCGTTGAGACAGATACGCAGTATTTT; V: TRBV10-1; D: .; J: TRBJ2-3; size: .
CDR3: CASSFRLAGVEETQYF; DNA: TGCGCCAGCAGCTTCCGACTAGCGGGAGTCGAGGAGACCCAGTACTTC; V: TRBV4-1; D: TRBD2; J: TRBJ2-5; size: .
CDR3: CASTSDNSYEQYF; DNA: TGTGCCAGCACGTCTGACAACTCCTACGAGCAGTACTTC; V: TRBV6-5; D: .; J: TRBJ2-7; size: .
CDR3: CASSQEQGPPYEQYF; DNA: TGTGCCAGCAGCCAAGAACAGGGACCCCCCTACGAGCAGTACTTC; V: TRBV3-1/TRBV3-2; D: .; J: TRBJ2-7; size: .
CDR3: CSVDGGDTQYF; DNA: TGCAGCGTTGACGGTGGAGATACGCAGTATTTT; V: TRBV29-1; D: .; J: TRBJ2-3; size: .
CDR3: CSVGEGMNEQFF; DNA: TGCAGCGTTGGTGAAGGGATGAATGAGCAGTTCTTC; V: TRBV29-1; D: .; J: TRBJ2-1; size: once
CDR3: CASSKGGTGENEQYF; DNA: TGTGCCAGTAGTAAGGGAGGTACCGGAGAGAACGAGCAGTACTTC; V: TRBV19; D: .; J: TRBJ2-7; size: .
CDR3: CASTHPRGNYGYTF; DNA: TGCGCCAGCACTCACCCTCGGGGGAACTATGGCTACACCTTC; V: TRBV10-2; D: .; J: TRBJ1-2; size: .
CDR3: CASSLSRFGGQPQHF; DNA: TGTGCCAGCAGCTTATCGCGCTTTGGGGGTCAGCCCCAGCATTTT; V: TRBV7-2; D: .; J: TRBJ1-5; size: .
CDR3: CASTSGGTDTQYF; DNA: TGTGCCAGTACAAGCGGTGGCACAGATACGCAGTATTTT; V: TRBV19; D: .; J: TRBJ2-3; size: .
CDR3: CASGLTTTDTQYF; DNA: TGTGCTAGTGGTTTGACTACGACAGATACGCAGTATTTT; V: TRBV12-5; D: .; J: TRBJ2-3; size: .
CDR3: CASSPPGVRAPYGYTF; DNA: TGTGCCAGCAGTCCCCCGGGGGTAAGGGCCCCCTATGGCTACACCTTC; V: TRBV25-1; D: .; J: TRBJ1-2; size: .
CDR3: CATSRVQEATGRQYF; DNA: TGTGCCACCAGCAGAGTCCAGGAGGCTACTGGGAGGCAGTACTTC; V: TRBV15; D: .; J: TRBJ2-7; size: once
CDR3: CASSETGINTGELFF; DNA: TGTGCCAGCAGTGAAACAGGGATTAACACCGGGGAGCTGTTTTTT; V: TRBV27; D: .; J: TRBJ2-2; size: .
CDR3: CATSDFRRGDTGELFF; DNA: TGTGCCACCAGTGATTTTCGTCGAGGGGACACCGGGGAGCTGTTTTTT; V: TRBV24-1; D: .; J: TRBJ2-2; size: .
CDR3: CASSDWYSREAGEQYF; DNA: TGTGCCAGCAGTGACTGGTATTCCAGGGAGGCGGGGGAGCAGTACTTC; V: TRBV2; D: .; J: TRBJ2-7; size: .
CDR3: CASSSRTGMNTEAFF; DNA: TGTGCCAGCAGCTCCCGGACAGGAATGAACACTGAAGCTTTCTTT; V: TRBV5-4; D: TRBD1; J: TRBJ1-1; size: once
CDR3: CASSLGGRETQYF; DNA: TGTGCCAGCAGCCTGGGGGGGCGAGAGACCCAGTACTTC; V: TRBV3-1/TRBV3-2; D: .; J: TRBJ2-5; size: once
CDR3: CASSQVLRTDTQYF; DNA: TGCGCCAGCAGCCAAGTTCTCCGCACAGATACGCAGTATTTT; V: TRBV4-1; D: .; J: TRBJ2-3; size: .
CDR3: CASSARAPRADTQYF; DNA: TGCGCCAGCAGCGCCCGGGCTCCGAGGGCTGATACGCAGTATTTT; V: TRBV4-1; D: .; J: TRBJ2-3; size: .
CDR3: CSASRRGETQYF; DNA: TGCAGTGCTAGTCGCAGAGGGGAGACCCAGTACTTC; V: TRBV20-1; D: .; J: TRBJ2-5; size: .
CDR3: CAWSVLAAYEQYF; DNA: TGTGCCTGGAGTGTGCTGGCCGCCTACGAGCAGTACTTC; V: TRBV30; D: .; J: TRBJ2-7; size: .
CDR3: CASSLVLGGANVLTF; DNA: TGTGCCAGCAGCTTAGTTTTAGGGGGGGCCAACGTCCTGACTTTC; V: TRBV7-9; D: .; J: TRBJ2-6; size: .
CDR3: CASSQDRSRTEAFF; DNA: TGCGCCAGCAGCCAAGATCGGTCTCGGACTGAAGCTTTCTTT; V: TRBV4-3; D: .; J: TRBJ1-1; size: .
CDR3: CASIRYRAGETQYF; DNA: TGTGCCAGCATTCGTTACCGGGCGGGAGAGACCCAGTACTTC; V: TRBV2; D: .; J: TRBJ2-5; size: .
CDR3: CASGNTEAFF; DNA: TGTGCCTCCGGGAACACTGAAGCTTTCTTT; V: TRBV30; D: .; J: TRBJ1-1; size: once
CDR3: CASRVSTWGNQPQHF; DNA: TGTGCCAGTAGGGTCTCTACCTGGGGCAATCAGCCCCAGCATTTT; V: TRBV19; D: .; J: TRBJ1-5; size: .
CDR3: CASSYFRDRGQVGPNWIAFF; DNA: TGTGCCAGCAGTTACTTCCGGGACAGGGGGCAGGTTGGCCCGAATTGGATAGCTTTCTTT; V: TRBV6-2/TRBV6-3; D: TRBD1; J: TRBJ1-1; size: .
CDR3: CASSPGQQNTEAFF; DNA: TGTGCCAGCAGCCCGGGACAGCAGAACACTGAAGCTTTCTTT; V: TRBV11-2; D: TRBD1; J: TRBJ1-1; size: few
CDR3: CASSVGGRKREQYF; DNA: TGTGCCAGCAGTGTAGGAGGCCGCAAACGGGAGCAGTACTTC; V: TRBV2; D: .; J: TRBJ2-7; size: few
CDR3: CASSFTRGAETQYF; DNA: TGTGCCAGCAGCTTTACGCGGGGCGCGGAGACCCAGTACTTC; V: TRBV27; D: .; J: TRBJ2-5; size: .
CDR3: CASGRSKRGNQPQHF; DNA: TGTGCCAGTGGCAGGAGTAAAAGGGGCAACCAGCCCCAGCATTTT; V: TRBV19; D: .; J: TRBJ1-5; size: once
CDR3: CASSDGLSGNTIYF; DNA: TGTGCCAGCAGCGACGGACTGTCCGGAAACACCATATATTTT; V: TRBV7-9; D: .; J: TRBJ1-3; size: .
CDR3: CASSLEITEKLFF; DNA: TGTGCCAGCAGCTTAGAGATTACTGAAAAACTGTTTTTT; V: TRBV11-2; D: .; J: TRBJ1-4; size: .
CDR3: CASSQGTGKNQPQHF; DNA: TGCGCCAGCAGCCAAGGGACAGGAAAGAATCAGCCCCAGCATTTT; V: TRBV4-3; D: TRBD1; J: TRBJ1-5; size: .
CDR3: CASSFLSYTGDYGYTF; DNA: TGCGCCAGCAGCTTTTTGTCCTACACAGGGGATTATGGCTACACCTTC; V: TRBV5-1; D: TRBD1; J: TRBJ1-2; size: .
CDR3: CASSGGATNEKLFF; DNA: TGTGCCAGCAGCGGGGGGGCCACTAATGAAAAACTGTTTTTT; V: TRBV6-5; D: .; J: TRBJ1-4; size: .
CDR3: CASSGTSGSGELFF; DNA: TGTGCCAGCAGCGGGACTAGCGGAAGCGGGGAGCTGTTTTTT; V: TRBV11-2; D: TRBD2; J: TRBJ2-2; size: .
CDR3: CASSTGVPNSGNTIYF; DNA: TGCGCCAGCAGCACAGGGGTTCCCAACTCTGGAAACACCATATATTTT; V: TRBV5-1; D: TRBD1; J: TRBJ1-3; size: .
CDR3: CASSVTGLYTEAFF; DNA: TGTGCCAGTAGTGTGACAGGGTTATACACTGAAGCTTTCTTT; V: TRBV19; D: TRBD1; J: TRBJ1-1; size: .
CDR3: CASSRGLAGADGELFF; DNA: TGCGCCAGCAGCCGAGGACTAGCGGGAGCCGACGGGGAGCTGTTTTTT; V: TRBV4-3; D: TRBD2; J: TRBJ2-2; size: .
CDR3: CASSFGSVMNTEAFF; DNA: TGTGCCAGCAGCTTCGGATCAGTGATGAACACTGAAGCTTTCTTT; V: TRBV28; D: .; J: TRBJ1-1; size: .
CDR3: CASSDRDLNQPQHF; DNA: TGTGCCAGCAGTGACCGGGACCTCAATCAGCCCCAGCATTTT; V: TRBV2; D: .; J: TRBJ1-5; size: once
CDR3: CASSLVAGTSGLYNEQFF; DNA: TGTGCCAGCAGCTTAGTGGCAGGGACTAGCGGGCTGTACAATGAGCAGTTCTTC; V: TRBV27; D: TRBD2; J: TRBJ2-1; size: .
CDR3: CASSPQLTAGNTIYF; DNA: TGTGCCAGCTCACCACAGCTGACAGCTGGAAACACCATATATTTT; V: TRBV18; D: .; J: TRBJ1-3; size: .
CDR3: CASKGQGITEAFF; DNA: TGTGCCAGCAAGGGACAGGGTATCACTGAAGCTTTCTTT; V: TRBV25-1; D: TRBD1; J: TRBJ1-1; size: .